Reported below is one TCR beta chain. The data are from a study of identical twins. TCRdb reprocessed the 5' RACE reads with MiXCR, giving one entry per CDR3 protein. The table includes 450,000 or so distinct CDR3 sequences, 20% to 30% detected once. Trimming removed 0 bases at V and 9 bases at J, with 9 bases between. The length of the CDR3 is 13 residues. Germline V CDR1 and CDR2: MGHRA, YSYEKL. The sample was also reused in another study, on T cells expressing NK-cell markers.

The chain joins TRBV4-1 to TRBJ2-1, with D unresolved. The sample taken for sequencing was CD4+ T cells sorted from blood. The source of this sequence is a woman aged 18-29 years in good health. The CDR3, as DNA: TGCGCCAGCAGCCAAGATCTATTAGGTGAGCAGTTCTTC. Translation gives CASSQDLLGEQFF.